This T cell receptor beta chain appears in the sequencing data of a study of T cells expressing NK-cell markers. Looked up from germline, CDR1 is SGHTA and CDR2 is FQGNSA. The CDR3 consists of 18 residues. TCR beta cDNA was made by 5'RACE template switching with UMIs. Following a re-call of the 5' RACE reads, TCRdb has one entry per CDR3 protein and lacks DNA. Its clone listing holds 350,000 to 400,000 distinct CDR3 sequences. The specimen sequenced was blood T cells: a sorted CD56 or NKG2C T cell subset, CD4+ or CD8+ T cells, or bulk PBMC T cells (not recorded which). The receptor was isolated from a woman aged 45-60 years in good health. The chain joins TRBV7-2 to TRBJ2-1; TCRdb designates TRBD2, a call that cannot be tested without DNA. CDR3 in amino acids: CASSSLWLGLAVESEQFF. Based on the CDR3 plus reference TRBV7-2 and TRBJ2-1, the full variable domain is GAGVSQSPSNKVTEKGKDVELRCDPISGHTALYWYRQSLGQGLEFLIYFQGNSAPDKSGLPSDRFSAERTGGSVSTLTIQRTQQEDSAVYLCASSSLWLGLAVESEQFFGPGTRLTVL.